This T cell receptor beta chain was observed in a study of blood T cell repertoires in COVID-19. In the source study's methods: Researchers report that nucleated cell counts were estimated from reference gene primer amplification. Only in-frame clones appear in the TCRdb table, and some are missing; sequencing was by immunoSEQ multiplex PCR. For V, J and clone size, that table is used; D and trimming come from the DNA. This sample has around 110,000 clones; approximately 90% occur once, and the top ten carry 1.8%. V shed 8 bases and J 5 bases; nucleotides not matched to a gene: 4. Germline V lookup: CDR1 WSHSY, CDR2 SAAADI. This CDR3 has 13 amino acids.

The material sequenced was peripheral blood. The chain carries TRBV10-2 and TRBJ2-2; the match to TRBD1 covers 8 bases. The source of this sequence is a human donor with active COVID-19. The donor label of this sample is uncertain. The CDR3 region is CASGQGWTGELFF. In DNA, the CDR3 is TGCGCCAGCGGACAGGGATGGACCGGGGAGCTGTTTTTT.